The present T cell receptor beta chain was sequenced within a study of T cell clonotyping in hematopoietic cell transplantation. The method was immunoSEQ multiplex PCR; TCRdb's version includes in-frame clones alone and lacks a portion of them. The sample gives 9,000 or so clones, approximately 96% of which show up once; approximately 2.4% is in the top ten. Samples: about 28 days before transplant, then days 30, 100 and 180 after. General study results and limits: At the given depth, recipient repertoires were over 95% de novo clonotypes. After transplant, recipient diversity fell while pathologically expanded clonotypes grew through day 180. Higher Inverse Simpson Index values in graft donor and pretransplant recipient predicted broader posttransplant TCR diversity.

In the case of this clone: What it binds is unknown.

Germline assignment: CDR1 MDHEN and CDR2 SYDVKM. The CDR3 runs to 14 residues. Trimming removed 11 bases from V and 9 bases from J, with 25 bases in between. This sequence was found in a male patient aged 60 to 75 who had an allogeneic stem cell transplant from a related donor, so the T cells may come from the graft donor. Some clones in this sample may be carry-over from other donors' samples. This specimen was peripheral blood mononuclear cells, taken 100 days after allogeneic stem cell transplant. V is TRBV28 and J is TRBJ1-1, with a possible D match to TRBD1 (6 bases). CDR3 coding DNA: TGTGCCTCACAAGGGGCGGGGGGCGCGATCAAAGCTTTCTTT. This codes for CASQGAGGAIKAFF.